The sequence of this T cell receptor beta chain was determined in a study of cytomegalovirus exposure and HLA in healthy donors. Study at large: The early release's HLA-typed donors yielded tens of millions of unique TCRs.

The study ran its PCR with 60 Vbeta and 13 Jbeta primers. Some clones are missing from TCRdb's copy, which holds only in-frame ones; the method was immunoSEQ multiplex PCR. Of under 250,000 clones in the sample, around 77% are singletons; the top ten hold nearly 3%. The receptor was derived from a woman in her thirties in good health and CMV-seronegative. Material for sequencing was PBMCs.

The CDR3 DNA follows: TGTGCCAGCAGCCCACAGGGGGCCGGGGAGCTGTTTTTT. It encodes CASSPQGAGELFF. The chain couples TRBV9 to TRBJ2-2; 8 nucleotides agree with TRBD1. This CDR3 contains 13 residues. Losses at the gene ends were 4 bases for V and 6 bases for J; bases not matched to a gene: 2. The germline gives CDR1 SGDLS, CDR2 YYNGEE.